Presented here are 13 T cell receptor beta chains from one specimen sequenced in a study of cytomegalovirus exposure and HLA in healthy donors. Both 60 Vbeta primers and 13 Jbeta primers went into the PCR. Using immunoSEQ multiplex PCR, the repertoire was profiled, and TCRdb retains in-frame clones only, with some absent. Of 200,000 to 250,000 clones in the sample, around four fifths were seen once. Sequenced input: PBMCs. The receptors derive from a woman aged 55-69 years in good health and CMV-seropositive.

This clone was detected a few times. The chain joins TRBV5-1 to TRBJ1-2; 9 bases are shared with TRBD1. Looked up from germline, CDR1 is SGHRS and CDR2 is YFSETQ. V dropped 0 bases and J dropped 6; count of bases not matched to a gene: 6. The CDR3 is 15 amino acids. CDR3 sequence (DNA): TGCGCCAGCAGCTTGGGGGACAGGGTATTTGATGGCTACACCTTC. Its protein is CASSLGDRVFDGYTF.

The rearrangement uses TRBV7-2 and TRBJ2-6; 7 bases line up with TRBD2. The V gene's germline CDR1 is SGHTA and CDR2 FQGNSA. V lost 4 bases and J lost 0; bases outside the gene matches: 9. This CDR3 comprises 18 residues. The CDR3 sequence: CASSYSGGTNSGANVLTF. In DNA, the CDR3 is TGTGCCAGCAGCTACTCGGGGGGTACCAACTCTGGGGCCAACGTCCTGACTTTC.

The V gene is TRBV27, the J gene TRBJ2-6; 7 positions match TRBD1. The germline CDR1 and CDR2 sequences are MNHEY and SMNVEV (reference sequence). V dropped 6 bases and J dropped 0; count of bases not matched to a gene: 5. The CDR3 is 16 amino acids. CDR3 DNA: TGTGCCAGCAGCCGACAGGGTCACTCTGGGGCCAACGTCCTGACTTTC. Amino acids: CASSRQGHSGANVLTF.

This rearrangement joins TRBV5-1 to TRBJ1-4; a weak D match, TRBD1 (5 bases). Germline V CDR1 and CDR2: SGHRS, YFSETQ. This CDR3 spans 14 amino acids. V was shortened by 0 bases and J by 8 bases, with 11 bases between the two germline ends. The CDR3 loop reads CASSLGGTGEKLFF. In nucleotides, the CDR3 is TGCGCCAGCAGCTTGGGTGGGACTGGCGAAAAACTGTTTTTT.

J is TRBJ2-7 and V is TRBV18; TRBD2 matches at 8 bases. The CDR3 runs 17 residues. Germline V gene sequence: CDR1 KGHSH, CDR2 LQKENI. The ends lost 0 bases at V and 0 bases at J; junction bases unmatched: 7. CDR3 amino acids: CASSPPGGGTSSYEQYF. In DNA, the CDR3 is TGTGCCAGCTCACCACCCGGGGGGGGGACCTCCTCCTACGAGCAGTACTTC.

The CDR3 loop is CASSTGTGGSTIYF. CDR3 nucleotide sequence: TGTGCCAGCAGTACCGGGACAGGAGGGTCCACCATATATTTT. The chain recombines TRBV6-6 with TRBJ1-3, with 8 bases identical to TRBD1. J lost 9 bases, V lost 5 bases, and 9 bases had no gene match. This CDR3 is 14 amino acids long. Germline V gene data show CDR1 as MNHNY and CDR2 as SVGAGI (reference sequence).

The chain couples TRBV10-1 to TRBJ2-1; perhaps TRBD1 as D (5 bases). Germline CDR1 and CDR2: WNHNN and SYGVQD (reference sequence). V gave up 4 bases and J gave up 3 bases, with 10 bases separating them. The length of the CDR3 is 14 residues. The DNA of the CDR3 is TGCGCCAGCAGTGGCCCAGGGAACTACAATGAGCAGTTCTTC. It is translated as CASSGPGNYNEQFF.

This rearrangement joins TRBV28 to TRBJ1-4; D not certain. The CDR3 runs 14 residues. The ends were cut back, 6 bases at V and 4 bases at J, with 12 bases in the middle. Germline loops: CDR1 MDHEN, CDR2 SYDVKM. CDR3 in DNA: TGTGCCAGCAGCACCCCAGGACTTAATGAAAAACTGTTTTTT. Its protein product is CASSTPGLNEKLFF.

The rearrangement joins TRBV4-1 to TRBJ2-7; 10 nucleotides agree with TRBD2. Germline V lookup: CDR1 MGHRA, CDR2 YSYEKL. Trimming took 4 bases from V and 0 from J; bases not matched to a gene: 9. CDR3 length: 17 residues. CDR3 sequence reads: CASSRQGLAGDSYEQYF. In DNA form, the CDR3 reads TGCGCCAGCAGCCGCCAGGGCCTAGCGGGAGACTCCTACGAGCAGTACTTC.

The V call is TRBV7-2, the J call TRBJ2-3, with 14 bases that match TRBD2. This CDR3 is built from 16 residues. J was trimmed by 6 bases and V by 0 bases; bases with no gene match: 2. Germline V gene lookup returns CDR1 SGHTA and CDR2 FQGNSA. CDR3 sequence reads: CASSLAGTSGGDTQYF. The CDR3 region has the DNA TGTGCCAGCAGCTTAGCCGGGACTAGCGGGGGTGATACGCAGTATTTT.

The gene calls are TRBV4-3 and TRBJ1-1; TRBD1 is a possible D gene (5 bases). The CDR3 is made up of 15 amino acids. Germline lookup yields CDR1 LGHNA and CDR2 YSLEER. The V gene lost 4 bases and the J gene lost 5 bases, with 17 bases spanning the gap. DNA of the CDR3: TGCGCCAGCAGCCCCGAAGTCACGGGGGGAACTGAAGCTTTCTTT. Translating gives CASSPEVTGGTEAFF.

V is TRBV5-4 and J is TRBJ1-4, with 7 positions matching TRBD1. This CDR3 comprises 15 residues. With 5 bases clipped from V and 2 bases from J, the junction kept 6 bases outside the gene matches. Germline values: CDR1 SGHNT, CDR2 YYREEE (reference sequence). The CDR3 nucleotides are TGTGCCAGCAGGGCCCAGGGGGGCACTAATGAAAAACTGTTTTTT. Encoded protein: CASRAQGGTNEKLFF.

The J gene is TRBJ1-4, the V gene TRBV11-2; 8 bases agree with TRBD1. There are 14 residues in the CDR3. Germline V gene sequence: CDR1 SGHAT, CDR2 FQNNGV. Unmatched junction bases numbered 3, after V lost 6 bases and J lost 3 bases. CDR3 DNA sequence: TGTGCCAGCAGGGGGGACAGGTCTAATGAAAAACTGTTTTTT. Translation: CASRGDRSNEKLFF.